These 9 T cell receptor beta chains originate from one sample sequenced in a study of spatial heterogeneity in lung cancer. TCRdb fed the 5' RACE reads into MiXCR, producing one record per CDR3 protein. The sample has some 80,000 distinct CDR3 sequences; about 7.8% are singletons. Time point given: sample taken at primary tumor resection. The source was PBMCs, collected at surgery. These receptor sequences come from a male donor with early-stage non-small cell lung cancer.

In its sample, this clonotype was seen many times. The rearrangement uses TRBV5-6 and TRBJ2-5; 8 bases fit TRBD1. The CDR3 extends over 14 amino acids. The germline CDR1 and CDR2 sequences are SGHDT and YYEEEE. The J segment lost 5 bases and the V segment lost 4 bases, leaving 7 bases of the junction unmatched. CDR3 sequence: CASSRQGIEETQYF. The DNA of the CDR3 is TGTGCCAGCAGCAGACAGGGGATCGAGGAGACCCAGTACTTC.

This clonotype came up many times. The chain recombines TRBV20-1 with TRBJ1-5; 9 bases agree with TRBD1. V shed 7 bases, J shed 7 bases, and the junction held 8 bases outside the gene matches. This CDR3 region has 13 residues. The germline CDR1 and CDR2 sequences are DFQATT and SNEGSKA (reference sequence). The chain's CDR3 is CSVLQGAGQPQHF. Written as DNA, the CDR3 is TGCAGTGTACTACAGGGGGCCGGACAGCCCCAGCATTTT.

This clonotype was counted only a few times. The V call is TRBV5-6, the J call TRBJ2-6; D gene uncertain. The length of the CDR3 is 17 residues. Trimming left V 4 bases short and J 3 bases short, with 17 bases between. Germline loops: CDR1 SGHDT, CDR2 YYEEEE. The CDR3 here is CASSQVDRRLGANVLTF. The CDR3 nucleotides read TGTGCCAGCAGCCAAGTTGATCGACGACTTGGGGCCAACGTCCTGACTTTC.

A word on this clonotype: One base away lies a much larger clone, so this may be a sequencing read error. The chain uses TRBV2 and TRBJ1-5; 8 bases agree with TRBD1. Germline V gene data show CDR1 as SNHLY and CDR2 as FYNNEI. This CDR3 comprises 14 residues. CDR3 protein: CPSSARTGRQPQHF. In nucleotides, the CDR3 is TGTCCCAGCAGTGCACGGACAGGGCGACAGCCCCAGCATTTT.

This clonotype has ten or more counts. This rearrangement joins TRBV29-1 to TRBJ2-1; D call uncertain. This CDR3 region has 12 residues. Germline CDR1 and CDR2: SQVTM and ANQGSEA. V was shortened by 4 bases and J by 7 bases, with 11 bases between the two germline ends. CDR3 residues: CSVAMGPNEQFF. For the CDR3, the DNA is TGCAGCGTTGCGATGGGTCCTAATGAGCAGTTCTTC.

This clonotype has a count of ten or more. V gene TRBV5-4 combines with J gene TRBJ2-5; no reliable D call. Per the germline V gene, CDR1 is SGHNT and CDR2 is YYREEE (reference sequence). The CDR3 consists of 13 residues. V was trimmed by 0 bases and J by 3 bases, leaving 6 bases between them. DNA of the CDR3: TGTGCCAGCAGCTTGGGTGGTGAAGAGACCCAGTACTTC. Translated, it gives CASSLGGEETQYF.

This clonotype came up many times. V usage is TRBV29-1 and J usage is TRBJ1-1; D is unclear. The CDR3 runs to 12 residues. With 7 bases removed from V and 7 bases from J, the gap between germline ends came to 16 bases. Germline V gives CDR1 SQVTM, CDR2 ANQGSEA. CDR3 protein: CSATPGWLEAFF. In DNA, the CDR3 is TGCAGCGCCACTCCGGGGTGGCTTGAAGCTTTCTTT.

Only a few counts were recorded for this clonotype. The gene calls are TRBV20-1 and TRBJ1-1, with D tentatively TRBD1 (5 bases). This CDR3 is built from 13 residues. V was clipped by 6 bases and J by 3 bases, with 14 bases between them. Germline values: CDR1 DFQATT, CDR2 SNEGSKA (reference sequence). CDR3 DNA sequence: TGCAGTGCCACGGGAGGGACGGACACTGAAGCTTTCTTT. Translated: CSATGGTDTEAFF.

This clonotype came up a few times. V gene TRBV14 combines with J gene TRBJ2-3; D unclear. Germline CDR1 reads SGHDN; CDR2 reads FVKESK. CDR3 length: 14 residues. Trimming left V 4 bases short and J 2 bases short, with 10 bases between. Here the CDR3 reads CASSPLEPTDTQYF. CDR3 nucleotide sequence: TGTGCCAGCAGCCCCCTAGAGCCCACAGATACGCAGTATTTT.